Sequencing of this TCR beta chain was carried out in a study of blood T cell repertoires in COVID-19. Study context: There were acute and convalescent COVID-19 samples, and they came from the United States, Italy and Spain. T cells, B-cell-depleted T cells, or PBMCs provided the cDNA or gDNA that served as material.

Seattle cases were enrolled at active infection and followed longitudinally. In the original workflow: Reference gene primer amplification gave nucleated cell count estimates. Libraries were prepared by immunoSEQ multiplex PCR; TCRdb keeps only in-frame clonotypes and omits some of them. The D gene and trimming were derived from the DNA, and the V and J assignments and clone size from that table. The sample lists about 200,000 clones, about 81% seen once, with 7.5% to 9.5% in the top ten. V was trimmed by 5 bases and J by 4 bases, leaving 12 bases between them. The CDR3 contains 14 residues. Germline V CDR1 and CDR2: LNHDA, SQIVND (reference sequence).

Material: peripheral blood. The genes are TRBV19 and TRBJ1-3; perhaps TRBD1 as D (6 bases). This receptor was obtained from a woman older than 75 with COVID-19, enrolled during active disease. CDR3 bases: TGTGCCAGTAGTGCGGGCGGACAGGGAAACACCATATATTTT. It encodes CASSAGGQGNTIYF.